The T cell receptor beta chain under discussion was sequenced for a study of post-analysis software for immune sequencing data. The wider study: Multiple sclerosis in the patients followed relapsing-remitting, secondary progressive and progressive-relapsing courses. Study-wide results and caveats: Same-batch preparations were strongly co-clustered by F measure. TRBV5-6, TRBV5-1 and TRBV20-1 were among four to six TRBV segments more frequent in patients than controls. People with multiple sclerosis had a significantly lower normalized Chao1 diversity than controls did.

Prepared libraries of TCR beta cDNA carried unique molecular identifiers. The yield from about 1 to 10 million T cells was 500,000 or so cDNA molecules in total. From the PCR reads, TCRdb called clonotypes with MiXCR, one entry per CDR3 protein. The table records about 200,000 distinct CDR3 sequences, 29% of them present only once. The CDR3 is made up of 12 amino acids. Trimming removed 0 bases at V and 5 bases at J, with 4 bases between. Germline-derived CDR1 and CDR2 are SGHRS and YFSETQ. This clonotype was seen many times. Its specificity is not known. This chain connects TRBV5-1 to TRBJ2-3; D is uncertain. This clonotype originated in a girl aged 2-17 years with multiple sclerosis. The specimen was blood. The CDR3 sequence: CASSLEGDTQYF. CDR3 bases: TGCGCCAGCAGCTTGGAGGGAGATACGCAGTATTTT.